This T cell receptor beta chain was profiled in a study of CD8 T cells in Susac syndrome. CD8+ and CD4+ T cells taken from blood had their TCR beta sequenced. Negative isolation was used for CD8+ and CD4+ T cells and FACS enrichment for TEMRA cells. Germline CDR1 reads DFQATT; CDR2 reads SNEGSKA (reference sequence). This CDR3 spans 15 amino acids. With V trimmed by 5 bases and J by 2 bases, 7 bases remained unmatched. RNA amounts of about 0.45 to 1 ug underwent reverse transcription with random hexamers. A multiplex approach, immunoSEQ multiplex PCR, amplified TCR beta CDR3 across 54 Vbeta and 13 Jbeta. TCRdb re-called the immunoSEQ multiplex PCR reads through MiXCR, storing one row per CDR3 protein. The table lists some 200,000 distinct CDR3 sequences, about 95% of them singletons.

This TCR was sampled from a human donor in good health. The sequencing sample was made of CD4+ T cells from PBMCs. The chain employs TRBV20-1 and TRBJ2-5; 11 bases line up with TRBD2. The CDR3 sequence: CSALGGLAEQETQYF. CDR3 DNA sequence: TGCAGTGCTCTCGGGGGACTAGCGGAACAAGAGACCCAGTACTTC.